The 18 T cell receptor beta chains in this list originate from one sample, sequenced in a study of shared clonotypes between healthy human individuals. TCRdb's copy holds only in-frame clones and misses some; the assay was immunoSEQ multiplex PCR. The sample lists 2 million to 3 million clones; 93% were seen once. Input material: naive CD4+ T cells from PBMCs. Subset reported: CD45RA+ positively selected. These receptors were taken from a man between 18 and 29 years old in good health. Some clones in this sample may be carry-over from other donors' samples.

V is TRBV30 and J is TRBJ2-3; 11 positions agree with TRBD2. V shed 3 bases, J shed 0 bases, and the junction held 11 bases outside the gene matches. Germline V gives CDR1 GTSNPN, CDR2 SVGIG (reference sequence). CDR3 length equals 18 residues. CDR3 sequence reads: CAWRLAWTSGSSTDTQYF. CDR3 DNA sequence: TGTGCCTGGAGACTCGCGTGGACTAGCGGGTCCAGCACAGATACGCAGTATTTT.

This clone was seen only once. This chain connects TRBV4-1 to TRBJ2-1; no clear D gene. This CDR3 comprises 14 residues. V was shortened by 2 bases and J by 10 bases, with 15 bases between the two germline ends. Germline V CDR1 and CDR2: MGHRA, YSYEKL. CDR3 amino acids: CASSQPMASLEQFF. CDR3 DNA sequence: TGCGCCAGCAGCCAACCTATGGCGTCCTTGGAGCAGTTCTTC.

V is TRBV6-6 and J is TRBJ1-5, with 7 nucleotides matching TRBD1. CDR1 and CDR2 (germline): MNHNY, SVGAGI (reference sequence). Germline trimming cut 8 bases from V and 3 bases from J; bases unmatched to any gene: 13. The CDR3 contains 16 residues. CDR3 loop: CASAAPQGGTNQPQHF. The CDR3, as DNA: TGTGCCAGCGCCGCCCCGCAGGGGGGGACCAATCAGCCCCAGCATTTT.

The V call is TRBV28, the J call TRBJ1-6, with no clear D. Germline V gene data show CDR1 as MDHEN and CDR2 as SYDVKM. This CDR3 is built from 13 residues. V lost 5 bases, J lost 5 bases, and 7 bases lay in between. The CDR3 coding sequence is TGTGCCAGCAGTGAGGACCATAATTCACCCCTCCACTTT. This sequence encodes CASSEDHNSPLHF.

This chain joins TRBV7-2 and TRBJ2-6, with unresolved D. The CDR3 length is 13 residues. Germline V gives CDR1 SGHTA, CDR2 FQGNSA. Trimming took 10 bases from V and 4 from J, leaving 11 bases between them. The CDR3 coding sequence is TGTGCCACCGTATCTTGGGGGGCCAACGTCCTGACTTTC. It specifies CATVSWGANVLTF.

V and J are TRBV21-1 and TRBJ2-1; TRBD1 is the table's D call and was not checked against the DNA. TRBV21-1 is a documented pseudogene. The CDR3 spans 16 residues. The CDR3 is CASRTQTWNPYNEQFF. DNA of the CDR3: TGTGCCAGCAGGACCCAGACATGGAATCCCTACAATGAGCAGTTCTTC.

This sequence joins TRBV2 and TRBJ2-7; D is possibly TRBD1 or TRBD2 (6 bases each). The CDR3 is 15 amino acids. V lost 7 bases and J 5 bases, leaving 21 bases between the germline ends. Germline values: CDR1 SNHLY, CDR2 FYNNEI. The CDR3 here is CASTEGGNPRNEQYF. The CDR3 bases are TGTGCCAGCACTGAGGGGGGAAACCCTCGGAACGAGCAGTACTTC.

The rearrangement links TRBV6-1 to TRBJ1-5, with 9 bases aligning to TRBD1. The CDR3 has 14 amino acids. Germline values: CDR1 MNHNS, CDR2 SASEGT. Unmatched junction bases numbered 3, after V lost 4 bases and J lost 5 bases. CDR3 nucleotides: TGTGCCAGCAGTGTCGGGACAGGGTATCAGCCCCAGCATTTT. It translates to CASSVGTGYQPQHF.

The rearrangement joins TRBV30 to TRBJ1-2; D unclear. V dropped 0 bases and J dropped 6 bases, with 11 bases sitting between them. The CDR3 is 13 residues long. Germline lookup yields CDR1 GTSNPN and CDR2 SVGIG (reference sequence). The CDR3 nucleotides are TGTGCCTGGAGTGTAACGGAGCCAAATGGCTACACCTTC. Translating gives CAWSVTEPNGYTF.

V is TRBV12-5 and J is TRBJ2-3, with 10 positions matching TRBD2. V gave up 7 bases and J gave up 5 bases; unmatched junction bases: 9. CDR1 and CDR2 (germline): LGHNT, FRNRAP. CDR3 length: 15 residues. The CDR3 DNA sequence: TGTGCTAGTGATCCCGGGCCTAGCGGGAGAGATACGCAGTATTTT. Its translation: CASDPGPSGRDTQYF.

The chain recombines TRBV28 with TRBJ2-7; 7 nucleotides match TRBD2. The ends lost 6 bases at V and 1 base at J; junction bases unmatched: 6. The CDR3 extends over 14 amino acids. CDR1 is MDHEN and CDR2 is SYDVKM in the germline V gene. CDR3: CASRVAGVSYEQYF. CDR3 coding DNA: TGTGCCAGCAGGGTTGCGGGAGTATCCTACGAGCAGTACTTC.

The chain has TRBV7-3 and TRBJ2-1, with D hard to call. CDR1 and CDR2 (germline): SGHTA, FQGTGA. The CDR3 is made up of 15 amino acids. Trimming left V 4 bases short and J 7 bases short, with 17 bases between. The CDR3: CASSSPGPPGNEQFF. The CDR3 region has the DNA TGTGCCAGCAGCTCGCCCGGGCCCCCAGGAAATGAGCAGTTCTTC.

This clone was seen just once. The chain links TRBV4-2 to TRBJ1-2; 7 nucleotides align to TRBD1. CDR3 size: 16 residues. Germline CDR1 is LGHNA and CDR2 is YNFKEQ. V was pared by 3 bases and J by 4 bases, with 11 bases of the junction left unmatched. CDR3 sequence reads: CASSQPPGQNRYGYTF. The DNA of the CDR3 is TGTGCCAGCAGCCAGCCTCCGGGACAGAACCGCTATGGCTACACCTTC.

The V and J genes are TRBV5-1 and TRBJ1-6; D remains ambiguous. Trimming stripped 1 base from V and 5 bases from J, with 13 bases between. CDR3 length equals 16 residues. Germline loops: CDR1 SGHRS, CDR2 YFSETQ. The CDR3 protein is CASSLFTRRDNSPLHF. CDR3 sequence (DNA): TGCGCCAGCAGCTTGTTTACTAGACGAGATAATTCACCCCTCCACTTT.

DNA for the CDR3: TGTGCCAGCACCAAAGGGGGCGGGAGGATTTACGAGCAGTTCTTC. Its protein product is CASTKGGGRIYEQFF. This sequence joins TRBV28 and TRBJ2-1; a possible D gene is TRBD2 (8 bases). Deletions cut 7 bases from V and 10 bases from J, with 23 bases between. Germline CDR1 and CDR2: MDHEN and SYDVKM. CDR3 length equals 15 residues. Drawing the rest from reference TRBV28 and TRBJ2-1, the complete variable domain is DVKVTQSSRYLVKRTGEKVFLECVQDMDHENMFWYRQDPGLGLRLIYFSYDVKMKEKGDIPEGYSVSREKKERFSLILESASTNQTSMYLCASTKGGGRIYEQFFGPGTRLTVL.

V is TRBV27 and J is TRBJ2-7; TRBD2 agrees at 12 bases. CDR1 and CDR2 (germline): MNHEY, SMNVEV (reference sequence). CDR3 length: 15 residues. The junction had 7 bases not matched to a gene; V was cut back by 5 bases and J by 5 bases. CDR3: CASSLLAGGLHEQYF. CDR3 bases: TGTGCCAGCAGTCTCCTAGCGGGAGGGCTACACGAGCAGTACTTC.

This clone was found once. The CDR3 DNA reads as TGTGCCAGCAGTTACTCAGGGGAAAATTCACCCCTCCACTTT. Protein product: CASSYSGENSPLHF. The chain has TRBV6-5 and TRBJ1-6; D may be TRBD1 (5 bases). Trimming stripped 0 bases from V and 7 bases from J, with 7 bases between. CDR3 length equals 14 residues. Germline V gene sequence: CDR1 MNHEY, CDR2 SVGAGI.

V gene TRBV2 combines with J gene TRBJ2-5, with 12 bases fitting TRBD2. CDR1 and CDR2 from the germline V gene are SNHLY and FYNNEI. This CDR3 has 18 residues. V lost 2 bases to trimming and J lost 5 bases; unmatched junction nucleotides: 12. CDR3 sequence: CASSEHQLAGGPGETQYF. The CDR3 bases are TGTGCCAGCAGTGAACACCAACTAGCGGGAGGCCCGGGGGAGACCCAGTACTTC.